This TCR beta chain was captured in a study of technical replicates of blood from several donors (dated by TCRdb to the late 2010s). Taken from cysteine to phenylalanine, the CDR3 has 15 residues. The CDR3 DNA has 45 bases and is translated from base 1. Trimmed from V: 2 bases; trimmed from J: 7 bases; junction bases lacking a gene match: 8. Via the germline V gene, CDR1 is SGDLS and CDR2 YYNGEE. Library method: the immunoSEQ multiplex PCR assay. Drawn from immuneACCESS, this table holds only the in-frame rearrangements with V and J called that TCRdb kept. Clones are partly lost; checked studies trace under half to an unresolved V gene and leave the rest unexplained. The table for this sample lists tens of thousands of clones; about nine tenths of them were counted only once. Clones ranked in the top ten supply around 3.9% of the sample. A note on this clone: This receptor's antigen is unknown. Base quality data are lacking; no much larger clone is found one base away.

The receptor comes from a human donor in good health. Some clones in this sample may be carry-over from other donors' samples. The sequenced sample consisted of PBMCs. The chain is assembled from TRBV9 and TRBJ2-7; 11 bases in between match TRBD2. The sequenced DNA is TGTGCCAGCAGCGTTCATAGCGGGGGGGTAGGGGAGCAGTACTTC. The resulting protein is CASSVHSGGVGEQYF.